This T cell receptor beta chain was documented in a study of cytotoxic CD8 clonotypes in ibrutinib-treated CLL. Overall study results and limits: Clonality correlated strongly with circulating CD8+ T cells and exceeded age-matched healthy donors at baseline. Clonality, elevated at ibrutinib response, dropped back toward baseline at progression. Public clonotypes were uncommon and contracted or stayed stable on treatment.

Worth noting for this clone: What it binds is not known.

TCRdb's table, derived via immunoSEQ multiplex PCR, lists solely in-frame clones and lacks some. The sample has about 300,000 clones; about 64% are singletons. The length of the CDR3 is 14 residues. V lost 0 bases, J lost 2 bases, and 6 bases lay in between. Germline-derived CDR1 and CDR2 are KGHSH and LQKENI. This TCR derives from a human donor with chronic lymphocytic leukemia. The chain is built from TRBV18 and TRBJ2-3, with D unresolved. Sample: PBMCs, taken after 36 months of ibrutinib treatment. CDR3 in amino acids: CASSPPTDTDTQYF. The CDR3 DNA reads TGTGCCAGCTCACCACCCACAGACACAGATACGCAGTATTTT.